These 21 T cell receptor beta chains were all obtained from the same sample, sequenced in a study of cytomegalovirus exposure and HLA in healthy donors. Sequencing used immunoSEQ multiplex PCR; TCRdb keeps in-frame clones, though not all of them. The sample lists around 130,000 clones; under 90% were seen once. What was sequenced was PBMCs. These receptors all come from a man in his thirties or forties in good health and CMV-seronegative.

This clone is a singleton in its sample. The chain carries TRBV5-6 and TRBJ1-1; 7 bases line up with TRBD1. Germline CDR1 reads SGHDT; CDR2 reads YYEEEE. V lost 0 bases to trimming and J lost 3 bases; unmatched junction nucleotides: 5. The CDR3 has 15 residues. The CDR3 protein is CASSLAGQLYTEAFF. The DNA of the CDR3 is TGTGCCAGCAGCTTGGCGGGACAGCTATACACTGAAGCTTTCTTT.

V and J are TRBV15 and TRBJ2-7; no definite D call. CDR1 is LNHNV, CDR2 YYDKDF, per germline (reference sequence). This CDR3 comprises 13 residues. V was clipped by 1 base and J by 5 bases, with 9 bases between them. CDR3 DNA sequence: TGTGCCACCAGCAGAGGCCGGGTCGACGAGCAGTACTTC. It codes for CATSRGRVDEQYF.

The rearrangement joins TRBV6-6 to TRBJ2-7; a possible D gene is TRBD1 (5 bases). The CDR3 totals 14 residues. V lost 2 bases, J lost 3 bases, and 11 bases lay in between. Germline V CDR1 and CDR2: MNHNY, SVGAGI (reference sequence). The CDR3 is CASSYPGAGYEQYF. The CDR3 nucleotides are TGTGCCAGCAGTTACCCTGGGGCAGGCTACGAGCAGTACTTC.

This clone has a single count. The chain couples TRBV2 to TRBJ1-5; the D gene is possibly TRBD1 (6 bases). The CDR3 length is 18 residues. Germline CDR1 and CDR2: SNHLY and FYNNEI. Between the trimmed V and J ends, which lost 8 bases and 0 bases, there was a span of 23 bases. The CDR3 DNA reads TGTGCCAGCCACTCCGGGACATCGGTGAGGTATAGCAATCAGCCCCAGCATTTT. This gives the protein CASHSGTSVRYSNQPQHF.

This clone was recorded only once. The gene calls are TRBV6-6 and TRBJ2-7, with 7 bases fitting TRBD2. Unmatched junction bases numbered 9, after V lost 5 bases and J lost 2 bases. Germline V gives CDR1 MNHNY, CDR2 SVGAGI (reference sequence). This CDR3 contains 15 residues. CDR3 nucleotides: TGTGCCAGCAGTACCCCGGAGCGGGGTCCCTACGAGCAGTACTTC. It yields the protein CASSTPERGPYEQYF.

The V call is TRBV5-4, the J call TRBJ1-6; TRBD1 might be the D (6 bases). The CDR3 is 14 amino acids. Germline V lookup: CDR1 SGHNT, CDR2 YYREEE (reference sequence). Trimming left V 0 bases short and J 9 bases short, with 10 bases between. The CDR3 loop reads CASSLDQGRSPLHF. CDR3 nucleotides: TGTGCCAGCAGCTTGGACCAGGGGCGTTCACCCCTCCACTTT.

J is TRBJ2-3 and V is TRBV18; the D is unclear. Germline values: CDR1 KGHSH, CDR2 LQKENI. Trimming removed 0 bases from V and 1 base from J, with 2 bases in between. There are 13 residues in the CDR3. In DNA, the CDR3 is TGTGCCAGCTCACCACCCGGCACAGATACGCAGTATTTT. The encoded protein is CASSPPGTDTQYF.

This clone was seen more than once but under ten times. The rearrangement links TRBV7-8 to TRBJ1-2, with D perhaps matching TRBD1 (6 bases). V was cut by 4 bases and J by 3 bases, with 9 bases left in between. CDR3 length equals 13 residues. CDR1 and CDR2 from the germline V gene are SGHVS and FQNEAQ. The CDR3 DNA reads as TGTGCCAGCAGCTCCACAGGGCACTATGGCTACACCTTC. This translates into CASSSTGHYGYTF.

V and J are TRBV28 and TRBJ2-5; D might be TRBD1 (6 bases). Trimming took 3 bases from V and 4 from J, leaving 21 bases between them. Germline loops: CDR1 MDHEN, CDR2 SYDVKM. This CDR3 is 17 amino acids long. The CDR3 here is CASSFGAYPRGGETQYF. The CDR3 DNA follows: TGTGCCAGCAGTTTTGGAGCGTACCCCAGGGGTGGAGAGACCCAGTACTTC.

The CDR3 spells CASSLISGGVYNEQFF. The CDR3 DNA follows: TGCGCCAGCAGCTTGATTAGCGGGGGGGTCTACAATGAGCAGTTCTTC. This chain joins TRBV5-1 and TRBJ2-1, with 11 bases matching TRBD2. J lost 3 bases, V lost 1 base, and 3 bases had no gene match. The CDR3 extends over 16 amino acids. CDR1 is SGHRS and CDR2 is YFSETQ in the germline V gene.

The J gene is TRBJ1-3, the V gene TRBV28; TRBD1 might be the D (5 bases). CDR3 length: 14 residues. CDR1 and CDR2 (germline): MDHEN, SYDVKM. Trimming shortened V by 8 bases and J by 0 bases, and 11 bases separated the two germline ends. The CDR3 DNA reads TGTGCCAGCGGCAGACAGTACTCTGGAAACACCATATATTTT. Translating gives CASGRQYSGNTIYF.

The rearrangement joins TRBV7-9 to TRBJ1-5; the D is unclear. Germline-derived CDR1 and CDR2 are SEHNR and FQNEAQ (reference sequence). Trimming cost V 3 bases and J 12 bases, with 9 bases left between them. CDR3 size: 11 residues. The CDR3 loop reads CASSFGLYQHF. CDR3 nucleotide sequence: TGTGCCAGCAGCTTTGGCTTATACCAGCATTTT.

This chain uses TRBV29-1 with TRBJ1-1; D unclear. V shed 5 bases and J shed 5 bases, with 18 bases lying between them. The CDR3 has 14 residues. Germline V gene sequence: CDR1 SQVTM, CDR2 ANQGSEA. In DNA, the CDR3 is TGCAGCGTTCGGCCAGCCAACACGGGGACTGAAGCTTTCTTT. It yields the protein CSVRPANTGTEAFF.

The chain uses TRBV11-2 and TRBJ2-7; 10 nucleotides match TRBD2. CDR3 size: 14 residues. CDR1 and CDR2 from the germline V gene are SGHAT and FQNNGV. V was pared by 5 bases and J by 2 bases, with 3 bases of the junction left unmatched. The CDR3: CASSASGGAYEQYF. The CDR3 coding sequence is TGTGCCAGCAGCGCCAGCGGGGGGGCCTACGAGCAGTACTTC.

The chain employs TRBV6-4 and TRBJ2-1, with D tentatively TRBD1 (6 bases). Between the trimmed V and J ends, which lost 5 bases and 1 base, there was a span of 18 bases. This CDR3 region has 17 residues. The germline CDR1 and CDR2 sequences are MRHNA and SNTAGT. CDR3 protein: CASSSWTALKSYNEQFF. In DNA, the CDR3 is TGTGCCAGCAGTTCTTGGACAGCCCTCAAGTCCTACAATGAGCAGTTCTTC.

This clone was seen only once. The chain is built from TRBV4-1 and TRBJ1-2; the D gene is possibly TRBD1 (5 bases). V lost 0 bases, J lost 1 base, and 15 bases lay in between. The CDR3 totals 17 residues. The germline V gene encodes CDR1 MGHRA and CDR2 YSYEKL. The CDR3 DNA reads TGCGCCAGCAGCCAAGAGAAAAATCGGGGGGATAACTATGGCTACACCTTC. Encoded protein: CASSQEKNRGDNYGYTF.

The table lists this clone with a count of one. V gene TRBV18 combines with J gene TRBJ2-5; 8 bases match TRBD1. Germline CDR1 and CDR2: KGHSH and LQKENI. V lost 6 bases and J lost 5; bases outside the gene matches: 14. CDR3 length: 16 residues. The CDR3 bases are TGTGCCAGCTCGAGAACCGGACAGGGTGGTTGGGAGACCCAGTACTTC. Translating it yields CASSRTGQGGWETQYF.

The chain links TRBV2 to TRBJ2-1; D is uncertain. The CDR3 covers 14 residues. V lost 6 bases, J lost 1 base, and 10 bases lay in between. From germline, CDR1 is SNHLY and CDR2 FYNNEI. CDR3 amino acids: CASSGSGSYNEQFF. Written as DNA, the CDR3 is TGTGCCAGCAGCGGGTCCGGATCCTACAATGAGCAGTTCTTC. Supplemented by reference TRBV2 and TRBJ2-1, the full variable domain reads EPEVTQTPSHQVTQMGQEVILRCVPISNHLYFYWYRQILGQKVEFLVSFYNNEISEKSEIFDDQFSVERPDGSNFTLKIRSTKLEDSAMYFCASSGSGSYNEQFFGPGTRLTVL.

This clone was detected once. The chain has TRBV6-5 and TRBJ1-4, with D tentatively TRBD1 (5 bases). The germline V and J ends were trimmed by 0 bases and 5 bases, with 10 bases remaining between them. The CDR3 extends over 15 amino acids. Germline values: CDR1 MNHEY, CDR2 SVGAGI. Here the CDR3 DNA reads TGTGCCAGCAGTTACTCGCGGGGGTTAAATGAAAAACTGTTTTTT. It specifies CASSYSRGLNEKLFF.

V gene TRBV5-1 combines with J gene TRBJ1-1; TRBD1 matches 8 bases. The CDR3 runs 13 residues. CDR1 and CDR2 (germline): SGHRS, YFSETQ. After removal of 5 bases from V and 10 bases from J, the junction contained 10 bases not matched to a gene. This CDR3 reads CASRDEGGTGAFF. The CDR3 DNA follows: TGCGCCAGCAGAGATGAGGGGGGGACAGGAGCTTTCTTT.

The J gene is TRBJ2-7, the V gene TRBV7-6; tentatively, D is TRBD2 (5 bases). Germline CDR1 reads SGHVS; CDR2 reads FNYEAQ. V lost 4 bases and J 4 bases, leaving 14 bases between the germline ends. The CDR3 has 14 residues. CDR3 residues: CASSSSPGSYEQYF. CDR3 in DNA: TGTGCCAGCAGCTCCAGCCCGGGATCATACGAGCAGTACTTC.